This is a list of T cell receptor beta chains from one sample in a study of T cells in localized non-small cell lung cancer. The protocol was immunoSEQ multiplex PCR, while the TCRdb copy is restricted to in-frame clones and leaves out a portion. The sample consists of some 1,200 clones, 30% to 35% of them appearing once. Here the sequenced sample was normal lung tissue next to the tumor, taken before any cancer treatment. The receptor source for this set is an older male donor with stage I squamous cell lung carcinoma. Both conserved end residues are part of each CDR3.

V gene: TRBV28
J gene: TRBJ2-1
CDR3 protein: CASSLSLAGGYNEQFF

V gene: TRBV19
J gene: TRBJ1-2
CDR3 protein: CASSIGQGGGYTF

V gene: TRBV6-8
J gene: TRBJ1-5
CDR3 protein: CASSDPGQVGVFGQPQHF

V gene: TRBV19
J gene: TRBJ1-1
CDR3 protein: CASSRKGGNTEAFF

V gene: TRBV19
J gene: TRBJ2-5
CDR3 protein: CASSGRLGETQYF

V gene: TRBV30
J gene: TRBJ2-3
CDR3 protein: CAWSKLGTIFTDTQYF

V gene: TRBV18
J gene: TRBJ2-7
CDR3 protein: CASSGQSLEQYF

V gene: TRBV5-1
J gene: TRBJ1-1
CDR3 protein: CASSWDSKQGEAFF

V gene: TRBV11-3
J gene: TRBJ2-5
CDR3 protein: CASRLTGAGETQYF

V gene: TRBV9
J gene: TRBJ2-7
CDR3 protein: CASSRTASVAEQYF